The clone carrying this TCR beta chain was seen only a few times. The antigen is undetermined. Though probably carrying unrecorded immune exposures, donors were nominally healthy at sampling. Vbeta (60) and Jbeta (13) primers were used in the PCR. Sequenced by immunoSEQ multiplex PCR; TCRdb stores in-frame clones only, minus some. There are under 200,000 clones in the sample; roughly an eighth occur only once, and over 6.5% lies in the top ten. The data were taken from a study of cytomegalovirus exposure and HLA in healthy donors. Study-level points and caveats: A highly shared variant cluster was judged a likely technical artifact. Sequencing depth roughly uniform across donors was assumed in presence/absence analyses.

The sample taken for sequencing was PBMCs. This TCR was recovered from a man in his fifties or sixties in good health and CMV-seropositive.

The CDR3 DNA reads as TGTGCCTGGACCAGACATCGCCAAGCTTTCTTT. Translation gives CAWTRHRQAFF. The chain recombines TRBV30 with TRBJ1-1; D gene unclear. CDR3 length: 11 amino acids. Germline assignment: CDR1 GTSNPN and CDR2 SVGIG (reference sequence). V was trimmed by 4 bases and J by 9 bases, leaving 12 bases between them.